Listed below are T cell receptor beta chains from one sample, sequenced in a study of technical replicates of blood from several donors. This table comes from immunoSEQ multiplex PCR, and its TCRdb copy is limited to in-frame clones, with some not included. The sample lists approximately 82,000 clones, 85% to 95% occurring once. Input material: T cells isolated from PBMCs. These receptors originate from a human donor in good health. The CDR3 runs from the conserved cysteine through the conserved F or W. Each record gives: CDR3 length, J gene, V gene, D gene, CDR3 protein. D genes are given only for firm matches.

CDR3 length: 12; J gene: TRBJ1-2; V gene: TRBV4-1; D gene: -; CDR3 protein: CASSQEFRGYTF
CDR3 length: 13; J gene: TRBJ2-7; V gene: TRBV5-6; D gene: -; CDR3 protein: CASSSRTEYEQYF
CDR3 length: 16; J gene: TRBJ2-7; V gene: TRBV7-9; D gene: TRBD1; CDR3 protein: CASSLYRGHNIYEQYF
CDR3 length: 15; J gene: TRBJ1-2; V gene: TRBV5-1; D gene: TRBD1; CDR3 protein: CASSLYRGSFSGYTF
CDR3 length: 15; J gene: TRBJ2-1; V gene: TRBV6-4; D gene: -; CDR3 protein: CASSASADSYNEQFF
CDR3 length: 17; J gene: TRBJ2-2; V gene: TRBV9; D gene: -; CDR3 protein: CASSVQFTGEDTGELFF
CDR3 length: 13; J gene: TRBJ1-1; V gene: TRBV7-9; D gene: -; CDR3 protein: CASSLHGDTEAFF
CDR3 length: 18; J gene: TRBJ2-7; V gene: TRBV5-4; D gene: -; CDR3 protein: CASSGVESLAGPFYEQYF
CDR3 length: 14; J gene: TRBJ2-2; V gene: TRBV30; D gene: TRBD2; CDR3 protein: CAWSSGLATGELFF
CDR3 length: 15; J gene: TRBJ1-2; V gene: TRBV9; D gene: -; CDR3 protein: CASSPRQAVDYGYTF
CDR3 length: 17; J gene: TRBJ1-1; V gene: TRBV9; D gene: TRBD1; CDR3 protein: CASGDLRDSFVRTEAFF
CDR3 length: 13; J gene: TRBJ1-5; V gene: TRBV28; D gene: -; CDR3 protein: CASSRPPNQPQHF
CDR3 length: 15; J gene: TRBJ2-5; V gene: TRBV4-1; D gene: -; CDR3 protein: CASSQGKGVRETQYF
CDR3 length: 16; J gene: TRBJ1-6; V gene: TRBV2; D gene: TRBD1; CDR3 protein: CASSSGQGAGGSPLHF
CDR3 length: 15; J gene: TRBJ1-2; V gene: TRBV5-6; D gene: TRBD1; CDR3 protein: CASSAGTGGYYGYTF
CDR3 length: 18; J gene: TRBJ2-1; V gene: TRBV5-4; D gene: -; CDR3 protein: CASSLVTADPFSYNEQFF
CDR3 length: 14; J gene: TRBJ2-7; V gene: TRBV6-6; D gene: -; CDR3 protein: CASRTGSGAPEQYF
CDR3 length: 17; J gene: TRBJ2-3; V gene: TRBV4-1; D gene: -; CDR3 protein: CASSRAGGATSTDTQYF
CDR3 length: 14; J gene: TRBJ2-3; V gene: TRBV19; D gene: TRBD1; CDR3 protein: CASNLGQGTDTQYF
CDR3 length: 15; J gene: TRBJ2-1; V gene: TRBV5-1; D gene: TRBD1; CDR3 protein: CASSLGDRELDEQFF
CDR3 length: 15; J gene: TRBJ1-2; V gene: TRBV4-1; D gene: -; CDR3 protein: CASSQDALRGYGYTF
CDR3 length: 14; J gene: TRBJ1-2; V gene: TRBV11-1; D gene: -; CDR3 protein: CASSLDGQGVTYTF
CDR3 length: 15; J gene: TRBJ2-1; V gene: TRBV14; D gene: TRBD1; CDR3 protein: CATSRTGGEFNEQFF
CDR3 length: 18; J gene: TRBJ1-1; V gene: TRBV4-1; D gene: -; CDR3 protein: CASSPGGRASGGHTEAFF
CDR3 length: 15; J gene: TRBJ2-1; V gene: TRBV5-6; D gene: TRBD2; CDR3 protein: CASSFGLAGGGEQFF
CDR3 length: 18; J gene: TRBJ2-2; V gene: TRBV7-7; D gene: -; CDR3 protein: CASSPDELPRGHPGELFF
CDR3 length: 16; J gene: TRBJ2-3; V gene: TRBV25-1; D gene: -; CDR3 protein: CASSEAGRQYTDTQYF
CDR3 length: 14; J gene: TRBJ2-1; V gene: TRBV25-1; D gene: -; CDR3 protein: CASSEIEGVNEQFF
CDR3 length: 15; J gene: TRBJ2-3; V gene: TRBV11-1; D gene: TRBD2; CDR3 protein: CASSATSGRVDTQYF
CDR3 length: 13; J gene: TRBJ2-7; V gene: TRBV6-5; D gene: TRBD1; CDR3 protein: CASRGQGKYEQYF
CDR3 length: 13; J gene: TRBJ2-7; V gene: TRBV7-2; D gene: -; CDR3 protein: CASSGHIDYEQYF
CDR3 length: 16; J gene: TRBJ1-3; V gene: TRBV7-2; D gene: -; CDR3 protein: CASSPAGTPSGNTIYF
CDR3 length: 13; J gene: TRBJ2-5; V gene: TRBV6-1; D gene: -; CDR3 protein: CASSTAERETQYF
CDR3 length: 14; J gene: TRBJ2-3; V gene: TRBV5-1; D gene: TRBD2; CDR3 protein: CASSSGTPTDTQYF
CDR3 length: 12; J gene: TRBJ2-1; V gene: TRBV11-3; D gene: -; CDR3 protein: CASSLDPNEQFF
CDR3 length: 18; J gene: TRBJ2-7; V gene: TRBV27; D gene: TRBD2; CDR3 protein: CASSSRTSGTSLSYEQYF
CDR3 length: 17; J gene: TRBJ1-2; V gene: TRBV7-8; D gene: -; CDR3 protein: CASSLGPGALANYGYTF
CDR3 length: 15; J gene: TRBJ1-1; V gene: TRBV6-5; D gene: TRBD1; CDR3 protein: CASSYRGQGNTEAFF
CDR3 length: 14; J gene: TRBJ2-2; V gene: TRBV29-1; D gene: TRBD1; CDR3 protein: CSGEIGQGAGELFF
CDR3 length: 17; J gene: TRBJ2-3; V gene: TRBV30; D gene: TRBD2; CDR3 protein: CAWRGPGLAGIADTQYF
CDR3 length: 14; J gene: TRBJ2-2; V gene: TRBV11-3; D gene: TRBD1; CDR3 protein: CASSQKRGPRELFF
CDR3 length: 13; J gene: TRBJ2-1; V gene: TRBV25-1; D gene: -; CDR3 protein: CASSHDRGAHLFF
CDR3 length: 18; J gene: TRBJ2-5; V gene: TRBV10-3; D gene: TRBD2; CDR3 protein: CAISDFAGGQEWQETQYF
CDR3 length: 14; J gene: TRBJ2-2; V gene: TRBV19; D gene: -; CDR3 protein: CASSISLNTGELFF
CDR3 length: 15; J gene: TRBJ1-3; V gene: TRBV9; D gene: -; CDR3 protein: CASSFGTYSGNTIYF
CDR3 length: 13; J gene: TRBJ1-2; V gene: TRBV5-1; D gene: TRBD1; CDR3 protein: CASSLEGTGPPDF
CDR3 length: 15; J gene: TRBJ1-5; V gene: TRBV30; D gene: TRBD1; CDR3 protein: CAWSLGYRGHQPQHF
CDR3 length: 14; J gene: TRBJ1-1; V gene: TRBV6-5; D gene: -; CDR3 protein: CASSSGIKDREAFF
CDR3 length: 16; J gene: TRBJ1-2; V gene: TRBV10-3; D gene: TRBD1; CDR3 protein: CAISWGTGGALNGYTF
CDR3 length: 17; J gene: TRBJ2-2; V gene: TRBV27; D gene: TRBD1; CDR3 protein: CASTTLYRGKHTGELFF
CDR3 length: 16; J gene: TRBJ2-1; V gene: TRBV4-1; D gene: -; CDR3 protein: CASSQLSGDSYNEQFF
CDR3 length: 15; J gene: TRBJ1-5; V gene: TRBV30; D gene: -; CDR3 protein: CAWEKPGQNNQPQHF
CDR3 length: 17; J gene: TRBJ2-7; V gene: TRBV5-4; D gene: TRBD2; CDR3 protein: CASSLKSSGGSSYEQYF
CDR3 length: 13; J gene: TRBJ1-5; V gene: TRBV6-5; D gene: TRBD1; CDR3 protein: CASSYDRVQPQHF
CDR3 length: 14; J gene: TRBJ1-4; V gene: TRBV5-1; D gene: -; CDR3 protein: CASSFDQGNEKLFF